This T cell receptor (beta chain) is drawn from a study of blood T cell repertoires in COVID-19 (dated by TCRdb to the early 2020s). About the full investigation: Collaborator samples came from the United States, Italy and Spain and covered acute and convalescent phases of COVID-19. The prospective study material was composed of cDNA or gDNA derived from T cells, B-cell-depleted T cells, or PBMCs. Deeply sampled blood TCRbeta repertoires from subjects exposed to, actively infected with, or recovered from COVID-19 were included in the dataset. The repertoires were released in a freely available public database meant as a resource for research on the immune response to SARS-CoV-2. Samples came from the ongoing ImmuneRACE study (first 160 participants) plus 1,254 subjects from 6 global collaborators. Nearly every sample came with metadata listing a de-identified subject ID, COVID-19 status, age in years and sex. Where HLA class I and class II types were available, the types were taken from metadata supplied by the sample provider, not from assay-based typing. Points the paper makes about the study in general: The quantity of clinical and demographic metadata differed by source and by participant and was supplied without curation.

V sheds 3 bases and J sheds 0 bases, leaving 5 bases between their ends. The germline V gene gives CDR1 as KGHSH and CDR2 as LQKENI. Inclusive of the bounding cysteine and phenylalanine, the CDR3 is 13 residues long. Only the CDR3 portion is preserved as DNA: 39 bases, with reading frame beginning at the first base. In this sample, this clone turned up a few times. This clone's antigen is unknown. Nothing much larger sits one base from this clone, and base qualities are not available. TCRbeta CDR3 regions were amplified from genomic DNA using the immunoSEQ Assay, a bias-controlled multiplex PCR. On the study's bioinformatics: The number of nucleated cells in each sample was estimated by amplification of reference gene primers within the assay. Sequence reads were collapsed and filtered to measure the absolute abundance of every unique TCRbeta CDR3 rearrangement. Productive Simpson clonality was computed per sample as the square root of Simpson's diversity index over productive rearrangements. In TCRdb, the immuneACCESS table is reduced to in-frame sequences with V and J assigned. These tables do not hold every clone; where another copy was compared, an unresolved V gene accounts for under half, and the others remain unexplained. V and J calls plus clone size are reproduced from that table; the DNA served to infer D and trimming. Present in this sample are 400,000 to 550,000 clones, about 85% of which were seen just once. The ten largest clones capture nearly 2% of the sample.

Participants in the prospective study were enrolled through a virtual design, were aged roughly 18 to 100 years, and lived in 24 United States geographic areas. In the prospective study, cohorts were assigned on the basis of participant-reported clinical history obtained from a screening survey and a study questionnaire. Each participant in the prospective study had whole blood, serum and a nasopharyngeal or oropharyngeal swab collected by mobile phlebotomists. Additional blood draws and questionnaires over a 2-month period could optionally be provided by prospective study participants. Before DNA extraction, prospective study blood samples were shipped either frozen or at room temperature.

The TCR comes from a woman in her late teens or twenties with acute COVID-19. The chain uses TRBV18 and TRBJ1-1; confidence is insufficient to name the D gene. The sequenced sample consisted of PBMCs or T cells enriched from blood (not recorded which). The CDR3 region has the sequence CASSPGVNTEAFF. The nucleotides are TGTGCCAGCTCACCGGGAGTGAACACTGAAGCTTTCTTT.